This T cell receptor beta chain emerged from a study of T cell repertoires in cytomegalovirus infection. Study-wide background: Recently identified HLA-C-restricted and well-studied HLA-B-restricted CMV epitopes were used. Through public TCR beta signatures, both CMV infection and matching HLA type were indicated.

Trimming removed 5 bases at V and 7 bases at J, with 18 bases between. The CDR3 contains 15 residues. Overall study results and limits: People with CMV and the relevant HLA were identified by cumulative public TCR beta family frequency.

Note on this clonotype: What it binds is unknown.

One entry per CDR3 protein, called by TCRdb with MiXCR from the reads. The table lists hundreds of thousands of distinct CDR3 sequences, over 25% of them singletons. V gene TRBV12-3 or TRBV12-4 combines with J gene TRBJ1-5, with unresolved D. This receptor was obtained from a human donor in good health (CMV status not recorded). Some clones in this sample may be carry-over from other donors' samples. The sample consisted of cultured CD8+ T cells from PBMCs, taken from culture after CMV antigen stimulation. In DNA form, the CDR3 reads TGTGCCAGCAGTGCTATTCCAGCGGGATTCCAGCCCCAGCATTTT. Amino acids: CASSAIPAGFQPQHF.